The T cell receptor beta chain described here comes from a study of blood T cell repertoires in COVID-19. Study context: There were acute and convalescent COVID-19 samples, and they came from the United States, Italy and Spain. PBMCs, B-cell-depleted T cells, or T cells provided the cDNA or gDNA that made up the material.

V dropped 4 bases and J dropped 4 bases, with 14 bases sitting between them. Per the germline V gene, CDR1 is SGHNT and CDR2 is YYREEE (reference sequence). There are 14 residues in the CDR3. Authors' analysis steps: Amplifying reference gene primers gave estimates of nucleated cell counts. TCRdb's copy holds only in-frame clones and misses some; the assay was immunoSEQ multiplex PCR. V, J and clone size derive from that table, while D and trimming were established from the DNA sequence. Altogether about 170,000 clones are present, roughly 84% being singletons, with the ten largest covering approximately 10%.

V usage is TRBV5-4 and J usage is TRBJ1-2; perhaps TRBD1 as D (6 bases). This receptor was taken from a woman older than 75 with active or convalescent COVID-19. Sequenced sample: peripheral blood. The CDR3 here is CASSPDRNLYGYTF. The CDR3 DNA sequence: TGTGCCAGCAGCCCCGACAGGAACCTCTATGGCTACACCTTC. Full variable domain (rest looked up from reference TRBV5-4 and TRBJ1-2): ETGVTQSPTHLIKTRGQQVTLRCSSQSGHNTVSWYQQALGQGPQFIFQYYREEENGRGNFPPRFSGLQFPNYSSELNVNALELDDSALYLCASSPDRNLYGYTFGSGTRLTVV.